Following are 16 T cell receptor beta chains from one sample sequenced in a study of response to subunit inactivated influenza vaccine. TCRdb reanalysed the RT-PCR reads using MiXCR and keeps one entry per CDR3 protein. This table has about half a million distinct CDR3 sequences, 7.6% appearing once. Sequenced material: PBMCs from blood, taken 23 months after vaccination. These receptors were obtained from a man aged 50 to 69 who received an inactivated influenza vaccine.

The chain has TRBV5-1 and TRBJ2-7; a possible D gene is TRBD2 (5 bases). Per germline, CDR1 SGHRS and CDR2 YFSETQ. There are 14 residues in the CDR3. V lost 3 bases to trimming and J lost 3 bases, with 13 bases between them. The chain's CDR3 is CASSSGVDVYEQYF. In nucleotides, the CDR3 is TGCGCCAGCAGCTCCGGGGTGGACGTCTACGAGCAGTACTTC.

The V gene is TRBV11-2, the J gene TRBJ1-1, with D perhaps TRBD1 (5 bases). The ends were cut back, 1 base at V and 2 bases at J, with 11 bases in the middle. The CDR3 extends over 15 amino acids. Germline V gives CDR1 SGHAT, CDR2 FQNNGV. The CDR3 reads CASSLGSGGNTEAFF. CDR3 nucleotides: TGTGCCAGCAGCTTAGGGTCGGGGGGTAACACTGAAGCTTTCTTT. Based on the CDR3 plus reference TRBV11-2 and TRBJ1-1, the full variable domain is EAGVAQSPRYKIIEKRQSVAFWCNPISGHATLYWYQQILGQGPKLLIQFQNNGVVDDSQLPKDRFSAERLKGVDSTLKIQPAKLEDSAVYLCASSLGSGGNTEAFFGQGTRLTVV.

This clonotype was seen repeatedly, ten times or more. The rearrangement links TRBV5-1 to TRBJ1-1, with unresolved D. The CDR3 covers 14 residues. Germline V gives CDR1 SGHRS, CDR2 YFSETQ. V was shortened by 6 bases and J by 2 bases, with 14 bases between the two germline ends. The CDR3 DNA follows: TGCGCCAGCAACGAGAACGGGCCCAACACTGAAGCTTTCTTT. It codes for CASNENGPNTEAFF.

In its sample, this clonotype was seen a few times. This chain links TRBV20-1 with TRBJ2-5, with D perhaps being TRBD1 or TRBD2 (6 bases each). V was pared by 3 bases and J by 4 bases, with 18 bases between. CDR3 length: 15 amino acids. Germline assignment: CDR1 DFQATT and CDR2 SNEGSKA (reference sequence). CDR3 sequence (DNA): TGCAGTGCTAGGCCACCCCGAGGGGGGATAGAGACCCAGTACTTC. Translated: CSARPPRGGIETQYF.

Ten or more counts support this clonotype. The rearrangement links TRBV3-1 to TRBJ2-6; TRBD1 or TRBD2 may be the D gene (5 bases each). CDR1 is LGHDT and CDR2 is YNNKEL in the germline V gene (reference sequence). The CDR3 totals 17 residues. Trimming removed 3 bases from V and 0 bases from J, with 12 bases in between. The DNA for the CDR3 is TGTGCCAGCAGCCATGAGGGGCAGTACTCTGGGGCCAACGTCCTGACTTTC. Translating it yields CASSHEGQYSGANVLTF.

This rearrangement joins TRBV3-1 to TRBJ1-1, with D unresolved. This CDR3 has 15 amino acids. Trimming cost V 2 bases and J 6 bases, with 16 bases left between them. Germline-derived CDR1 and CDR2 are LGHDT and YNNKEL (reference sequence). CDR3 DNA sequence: TGTGCCAGCAGCCAACGTTGGATGAGGGTTGCTGAAGCTTTCTTT. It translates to CASSQRWMRVAEAFF.

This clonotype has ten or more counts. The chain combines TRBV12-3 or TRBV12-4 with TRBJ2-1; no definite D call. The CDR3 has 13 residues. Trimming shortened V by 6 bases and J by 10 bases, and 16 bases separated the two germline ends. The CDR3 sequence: CASRLDSIYEQFF. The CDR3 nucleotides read TGTGCCAGCAGATTGGATTCGATTTACGAGCAGTTCTTC.

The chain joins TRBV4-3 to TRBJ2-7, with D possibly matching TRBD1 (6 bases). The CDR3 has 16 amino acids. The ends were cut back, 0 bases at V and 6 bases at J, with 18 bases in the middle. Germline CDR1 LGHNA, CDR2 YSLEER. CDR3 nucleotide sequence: TGCGCCAGCAGCCAAGAGGGGGCCCCCGGGGAATCCGAGCAGTACTTC. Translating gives CASSQEGAPGESEQYF.

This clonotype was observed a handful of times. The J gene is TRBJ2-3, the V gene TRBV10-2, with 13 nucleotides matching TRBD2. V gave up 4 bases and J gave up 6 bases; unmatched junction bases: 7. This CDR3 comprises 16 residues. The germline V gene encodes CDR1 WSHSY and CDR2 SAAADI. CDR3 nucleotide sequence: TGCGCCAGCAGTGTACTAGCGGGGGGGCCGCTGGATACGCAGTATTTT. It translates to CASSVLAGGPLDTQYF.

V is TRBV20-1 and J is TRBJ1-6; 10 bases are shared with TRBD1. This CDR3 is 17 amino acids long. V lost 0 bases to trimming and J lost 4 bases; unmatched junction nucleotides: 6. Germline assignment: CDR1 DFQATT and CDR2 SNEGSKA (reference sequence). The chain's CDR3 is CSARDEGQGRYNSPLHF. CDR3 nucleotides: TGCAGTGCTAGAGATGAGGGACAGGGGAGGTATAATTCACCCCTCCACTTT.

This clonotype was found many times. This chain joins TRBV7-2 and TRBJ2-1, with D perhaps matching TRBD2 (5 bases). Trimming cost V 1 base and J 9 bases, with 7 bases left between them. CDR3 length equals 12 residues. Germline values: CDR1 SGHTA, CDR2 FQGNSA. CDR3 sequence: CASSLDEGEQFF. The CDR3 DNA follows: TGTGCCAGCAGCTTAGATGAGGGTGAGCAGTTCTTC.

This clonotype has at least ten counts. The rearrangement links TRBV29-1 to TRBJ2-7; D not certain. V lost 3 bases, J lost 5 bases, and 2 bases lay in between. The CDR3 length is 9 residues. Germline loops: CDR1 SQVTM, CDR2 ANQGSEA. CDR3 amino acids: CSVEDEQYF. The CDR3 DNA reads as TGCAGCGTTGAGGACGAGCAGTACTTC.

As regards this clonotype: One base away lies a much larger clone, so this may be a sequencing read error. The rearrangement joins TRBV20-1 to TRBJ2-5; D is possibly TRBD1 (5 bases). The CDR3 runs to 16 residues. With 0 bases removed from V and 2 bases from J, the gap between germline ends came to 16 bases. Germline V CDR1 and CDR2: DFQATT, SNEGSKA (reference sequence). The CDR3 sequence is CSARDQVTVNQETQYF. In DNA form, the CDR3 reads TGCAGTGCTAGAGATCAAGTGACAGTGAATCAAGAGACCCAGTACTTC.

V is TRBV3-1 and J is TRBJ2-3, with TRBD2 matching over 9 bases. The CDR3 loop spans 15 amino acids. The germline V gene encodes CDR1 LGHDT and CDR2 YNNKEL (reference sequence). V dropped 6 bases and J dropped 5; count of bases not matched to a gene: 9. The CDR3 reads CASSLSGRPEDTQYF. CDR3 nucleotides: TGTGCCAGCAGTCTAAGCGGGAGGCCAGAAGATACGCAGTATTTT.

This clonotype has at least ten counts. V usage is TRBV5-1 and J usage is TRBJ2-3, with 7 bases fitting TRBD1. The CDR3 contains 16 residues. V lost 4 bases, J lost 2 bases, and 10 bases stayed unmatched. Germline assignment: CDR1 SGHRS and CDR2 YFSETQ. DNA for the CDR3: TGCGCCAGCAGCGACCGGGACAGAACCTTCACAGATACGCAGTATTTT. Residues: CASSDRDRTFTDTQYF. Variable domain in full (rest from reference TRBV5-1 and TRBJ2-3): KAGVTQTPRYLIKTRGQQVTLSCSPISGHRSVSWYQQTPGQGLQFLFEYFSETQRNKGNFPGRFSGRQFSNSRSEMNVSTLELGDSALYLCASSDRDRTFTDTQYFGPGTRLTVL.

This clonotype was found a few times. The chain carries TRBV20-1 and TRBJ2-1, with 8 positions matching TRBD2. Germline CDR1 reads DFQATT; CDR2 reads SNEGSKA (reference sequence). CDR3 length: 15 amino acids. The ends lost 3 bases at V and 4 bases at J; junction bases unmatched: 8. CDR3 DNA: TGCAGTGCTAGTGGGCTAGCGGGCATGTACAATGAGCAGTTCTTC. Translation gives CSASGLAGMYNEQFF.